The T cell receptor beta chain under discussion was sequenced for a study of blood T cell repertoires in COVID-19. Overall study context: Acute and convalescent COVID-19 specimens originated in the United States, Italy and Spain. Sources were T cells, B-cell-depleted T cells, or PBMCs; the material itself was cDNA or gDNA.

This clone was seen just once. As processed by the authors: Reference gene primer amplification gave nucleated cell count estimates. Profiled with immunoSEQ multiplex PCR; TCRdb holds only in-frame clones, not every one. V, J and clone size were drawn from that table, and D and trimming were deduced from the DNA. Of 140,000 to 150,000 clones detected, around 88% appear once; the ten largest clones hold less than 3%. V shed 4 bases and J 4 bases; nucleotides not matched to a gene: 4. There are 13 residues in the CDR3. Germline V gene sequence: CDR1 LNHDA, CDR2 SQIVND (reference sequence). The chain recombines TRBV19 with TRBJ2-7, with 7 bases fitting TRBD1. This sequence originates from a man aged 55 to 70 with active or convalescent COVID-19. Sequencing used peripheral blood. In nucleotides, the CDR3 is TGTGCCAGTAGTACCAAACAGGGGTACGAGCAGTACTTC. It yields the protein CASSTKQGYEQYF.